This T cell receptor (beta chain) was sequenced for a study of blood T cell repertoires in COVID-19. About the research overall: The origin of the acute and convalescent COVID-19 samples was the United States, Italy and Spain. The analysed material was cDNA or gDNA that came from T cells, B-cell-depleted T cells, or PBMCs.

In the authors' workflow: Counts of nucleated cells, estimated from reference gene primer amplification, were obtained. Libraries were prepared by immunoSEQ multiplex PCR; TCRdb keeps only in-frame clonotypes and omits some of them. Clone size and the V and J calls come from that table; the DNA yielded D and trimming. Of around 230,000 clones detected, 80% to 90% appear once; the ten largest clones hold over 2%. The CDR3 length is 16 residues. Germline V gene lookup returns CDR1 MNHEY and CDR2 SVGEGT. J lost 5 bases, V lost 4 bases, and 12 bases had no gene match. This clonotype was sampled from a man in his thirties or forties who had recovered from COVID-19. Sequences were obtained from peripheral blood. This chain connects TRBV6-2 or TRBV6-3 to TRBJ2-7; 9 bases line up with TRBD1. The CDR3, as DNA: TGTGCCAGCAGTTTTTTACACCTCCGGGACAGGGACGAGCAGTACTTC. Its translation: CASSFLHLRDRDEQYF.